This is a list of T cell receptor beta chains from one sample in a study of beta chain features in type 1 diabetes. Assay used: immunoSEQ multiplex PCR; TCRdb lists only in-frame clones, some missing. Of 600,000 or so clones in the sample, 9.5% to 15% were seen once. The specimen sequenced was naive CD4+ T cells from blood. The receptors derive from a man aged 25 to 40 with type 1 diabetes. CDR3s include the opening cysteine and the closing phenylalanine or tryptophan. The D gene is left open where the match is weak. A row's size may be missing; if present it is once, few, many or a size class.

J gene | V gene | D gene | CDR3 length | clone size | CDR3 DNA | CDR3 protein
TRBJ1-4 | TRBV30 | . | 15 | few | TGTGCCTGGAGTCTCGAGGGTAGTTCTAATGAAAAACTGTTTTTT | CAWSLEGSSNEKLFF
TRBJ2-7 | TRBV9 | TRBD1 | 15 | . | TGTGCCAGCAGCCCTACCGGGACAGAGCACTACGAGCAGTACTTC | CASSPTGTEHYEQYF
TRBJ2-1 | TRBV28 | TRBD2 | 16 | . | TGTGCCAGCACTAGCGGGGGGGCCAGGTCCAACAATGAGCAGTTCTTC | CASTSGGARSNNEQFF
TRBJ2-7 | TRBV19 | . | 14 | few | TGTGCCAGTAGACAGGGATCGGGAACCTACGAGCAGTACTTC | CASRQGSGTYEQYF
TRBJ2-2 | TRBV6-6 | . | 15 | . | TGTGCCAGCAGTTACTCTCCCGACAGCACCGGGGAGCTGTTTTTT | CASSYSPDSTGELFF
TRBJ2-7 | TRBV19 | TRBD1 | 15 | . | TGTGCCAGTAGTATAAGGACAGGGGAATCCTACGAGCAGTACTTC | CASSIRTGESYEQYF
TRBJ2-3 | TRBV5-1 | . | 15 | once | TGCGCCAGCAGCATGGGACTTTTAAGCACAGATACGCAGTATTTT | CASSMGLLSTDTQYF
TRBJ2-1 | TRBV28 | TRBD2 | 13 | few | TGTGCCAGCAGTTTTAGCGGGGGCAATGAGCAGTTCTTC | CASSFSGGNEQFF
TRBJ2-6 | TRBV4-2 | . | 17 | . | TGTGCCAGCAGCCAAGAGCCTCCACGCTCTGGGGCCAACGTCCTGACTTTC | CASSQEPPRSGANVLTF
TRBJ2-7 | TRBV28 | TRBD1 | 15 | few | TGTGCCAGCAGTTGGGACAGGATAGTTCCCTACGAGCAGTACTTC | CASSWDRIVPYEQYF
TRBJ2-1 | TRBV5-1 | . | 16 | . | TGCGCCAGCAGCTTGCCCTCGATGGCTAGCGACAATGAGCAGTTCTTC | CASSLPSMASDNEQFF
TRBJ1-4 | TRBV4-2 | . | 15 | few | TGTGCCAGCAGCCCGATCAGCTCAACTAATGAAAAACTGTTTTTT | CASSPISSTNEKLFF
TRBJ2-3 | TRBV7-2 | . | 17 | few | TGTGCCAGCAGCTCCTTCCCGAGTGGGGGGACGCCAGATACGCAGTATTTT | CASSSFPSGGTPDTQYF
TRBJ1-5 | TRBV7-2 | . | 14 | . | TGTGCCAGCAGCTTTGGGGGGGCGAGACAGCCCCAGCATTTT | CASSFGGARQPQHF
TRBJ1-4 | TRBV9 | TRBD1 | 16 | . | TGTGCCAGCAGCTTCTTTGCGGGACAGCCTAATGAAAAACTGTTTTTT | CASSFFAGQPNEKLFF
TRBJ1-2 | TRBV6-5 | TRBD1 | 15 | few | TGTGCCAGCAGTTCCCCGGGACAGGGGCTTTATGGCTACACCTTC | CASSSPGQGLYGYTF
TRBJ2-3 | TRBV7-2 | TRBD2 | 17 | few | TGTGCCAGCAGCCCGTCAGGGCTAGCGGGGGTTGCAGATACGCAGTATTTT | CASSPSGLAGVADTQYF
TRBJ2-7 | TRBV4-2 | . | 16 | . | TGTGCCAGCAGCCAATCACAGGCTGCTAGCTCCTACGAGCAGTACTTC | CASSQSQAASSYEQYF
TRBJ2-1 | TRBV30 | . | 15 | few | TGTGCCTGGAGCCCCATCGGGACGGGATACAATGAGCAGTTCTTC | CAWSPIGTGYNEQFF
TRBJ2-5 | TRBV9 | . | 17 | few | TGTGCCAGCAGCGTAGGGTATCGGACGGACGGAGGGGAGACCCAGTACTTC | CASSVGYRTDGGETQYF
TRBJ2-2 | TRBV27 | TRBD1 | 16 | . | TGTGCCAGCAGTAGATCCGGGACAGGGTACGCCGGGGAGCTGTTTTTT | CASSRSGTGYAGELFF
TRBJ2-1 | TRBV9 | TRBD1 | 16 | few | TGTGCCAGCAGCGCCACAGGGGTCTACACAAGGGATGAGCAGTTCTTC | CASSATGVYTRDEQFF
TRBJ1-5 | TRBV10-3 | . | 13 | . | TGTGCCATCAGTGAGAACTTCAATCAGCCCCAGCATTTT | CAISENFNQPQHF
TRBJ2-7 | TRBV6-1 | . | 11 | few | TGTGCCAGCAAACGAACCTACGAGCAGTACTTC | CASKRTYEQYF
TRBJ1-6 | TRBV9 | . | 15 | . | TGTGCCAGCAGCGTAGTTGGGACACACAATTCACCCCTCCACTTT | CASSVVGTHNSPLHF
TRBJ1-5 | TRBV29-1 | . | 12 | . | TGCAGCGTTACGACGGAGGAAGCGCCCCAGCATTTT | CSVTTEEAPQHF
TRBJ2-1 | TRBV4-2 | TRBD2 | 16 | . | TGTGCCAGCAGCCAAGATAATACCGGGGGGTACAATGAGCAGTTCTTC | CASSQDNTGGYNEQFF
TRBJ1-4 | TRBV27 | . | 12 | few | TGTGCCAGCAGTTTGGGACGGCGAAAACTGTTTTTT | CASSLGRRKLFF
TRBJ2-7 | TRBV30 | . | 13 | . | TGTGCCTGGAGTGTAAGGGGCAGCACTGAGCAGTACTTC | CAWSVRGSTEQYF
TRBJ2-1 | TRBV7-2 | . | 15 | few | TGTGCCAGCAGCTATGACAGAATCTCCTACAATGAGCAGTTCTTC | CASSYDRISYNEQFF
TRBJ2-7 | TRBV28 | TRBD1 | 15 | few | TGTGCCAGCAGTCAACCGGGACAGACCTCCTACGAGCAGTACTTC | CASSQPGQTSYEQYF
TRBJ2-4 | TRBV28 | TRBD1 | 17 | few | TGTGCCAGCAGTCTTGCGGCGGCAGGGGGTGCCAAAAACATTCAGTACTTC | CASSLAAAGGAKNIQYF
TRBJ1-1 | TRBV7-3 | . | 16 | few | TGTGCCAGCAGCTTAGTGCCATTGGGGTCGGACACTGAAGCTTTCTTT | CASSLVPLGSDTEAFF
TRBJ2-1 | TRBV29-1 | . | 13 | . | TGCAGCGCTCGTAAGTGGTCCTACAATGAGCAGTTCTTC | CSARKWSYNEQFF
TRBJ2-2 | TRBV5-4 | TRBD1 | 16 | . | TGTGCCAGCAGCCAAGGACAGGGGGCTGGCACCGGGGAGCTGTTTTTT | CASSQGQGAGTGELFF
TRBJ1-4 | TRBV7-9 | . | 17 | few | TGTGCCAGCAGCTCCAAGGAATCGGGACCAGGGAATGAAAAACTGTTTTTT | CASSSKESGPGNEKLFF
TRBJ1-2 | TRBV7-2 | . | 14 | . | TGTGCCAGCAGCTTAGGGGACATTTCGTATGGCTACACCTTC | CASSLGDISYGYTF
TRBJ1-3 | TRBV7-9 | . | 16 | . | TGTGCCAGCAGCTCAGCAGTGGTACTCTTTGGAAACACCATATATTTT | CASSSAVVLFGNTIYF
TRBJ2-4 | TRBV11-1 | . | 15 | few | TGTGCCAGCAGCTCCAATAGGGATCTGGAAAACATTCAGTACTTC | CASSSNRDLENIQYF
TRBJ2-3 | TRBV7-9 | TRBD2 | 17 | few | TGTGCCAGCAGCCCCTCGGCAGGGCTAGCGGGGACAGATACGCAGTATTTT | CASSPSAGLAGTDTQYF
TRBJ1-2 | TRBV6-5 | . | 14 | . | TGTGCCAGCAGCCGCCGGACGGATTACTATGGCTACACCTTC | CASSRRTDYYGYTF
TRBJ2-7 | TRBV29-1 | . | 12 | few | TGCAGCGTTGAAGAAGAGCAAAACGAGCAGTACTTC | CSVEEEQNEQYF
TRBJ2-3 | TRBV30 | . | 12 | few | TGTGCCTGTGACAGTAGCACAGATACGCAGTATTTT | CACDSSTDTQYF
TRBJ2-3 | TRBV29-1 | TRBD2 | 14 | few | TGCAGCGTTGCACTAGCGGGGATCACAGATACGCAGTATTTT | CSVALAGITDTQYF
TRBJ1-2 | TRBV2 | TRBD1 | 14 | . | TGTGCCAGCAGTGAAGCAAGTGACAGGGGGCGGAACACCTTC | CASSEASDRGRNTF
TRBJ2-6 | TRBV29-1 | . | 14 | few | TGCAGCGTTGGGGCAACCTCTGGGGCCAACGTCCTGACTTTC | CSVGATSGANVLTF
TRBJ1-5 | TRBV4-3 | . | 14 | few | TGCGCCAGCAGCCAAGACTACAGGGATCAGCCCCAGCATTTT | CASSQDYRDQPQHF
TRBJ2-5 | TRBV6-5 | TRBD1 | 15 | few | TGTGCCAGCAGCCGAGGGACAGGGGAAGGGGAGACCCAGTACTTC | CASSRGTGEGETQYF
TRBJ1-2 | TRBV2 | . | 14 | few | TGTGCCAGCAGTGAAAGGACCGATAACTATGGCTACACCTTC | CASSERTDNYGYTF
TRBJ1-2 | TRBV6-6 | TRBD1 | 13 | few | TGTGCCAGCGGGGTCGACAGGGAGGATGGCTACACCTTC | CASGVDREDGYTF
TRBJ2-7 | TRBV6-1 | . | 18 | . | TGTGCCAGCAGTGCAATGGCCGTCGCCAGGGTGGGGTCCTACGAGCAGTACTTC | CASSAMAVARVGSYEQYF
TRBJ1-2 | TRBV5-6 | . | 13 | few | TGTGCCAGCAGCTTGGATCTCAGGGATGGCTACACCTTC | CASSLDLRDGYTF
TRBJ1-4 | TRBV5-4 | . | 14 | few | TGTGCCAGCAGCTTGGTTGGGTCAAATGAAAAACTGTTTTTT | CASSLVGSNEKLFF
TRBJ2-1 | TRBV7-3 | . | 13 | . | TGTGCCAGCAGCTTGGACGGAAACAATGAGCAGTTCTTC | CASSLDGNNEQFF
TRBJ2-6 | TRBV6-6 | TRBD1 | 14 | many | TGTGCCAGCTGGGACAGGGGAGGGGCCAACGTCCTGACTTTC | CASWDRGGANVLTF
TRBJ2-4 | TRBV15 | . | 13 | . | TGTGCCACCACCAAGACGGACAAGGGCATTCAGTACTTC | CATTKTDKGIQYF
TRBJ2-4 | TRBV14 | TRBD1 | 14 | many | TGTGCCAGCAGCCCGGGACAGGGGATGGGCATTCAGTACTTC | CASSPGQGMGIQYF